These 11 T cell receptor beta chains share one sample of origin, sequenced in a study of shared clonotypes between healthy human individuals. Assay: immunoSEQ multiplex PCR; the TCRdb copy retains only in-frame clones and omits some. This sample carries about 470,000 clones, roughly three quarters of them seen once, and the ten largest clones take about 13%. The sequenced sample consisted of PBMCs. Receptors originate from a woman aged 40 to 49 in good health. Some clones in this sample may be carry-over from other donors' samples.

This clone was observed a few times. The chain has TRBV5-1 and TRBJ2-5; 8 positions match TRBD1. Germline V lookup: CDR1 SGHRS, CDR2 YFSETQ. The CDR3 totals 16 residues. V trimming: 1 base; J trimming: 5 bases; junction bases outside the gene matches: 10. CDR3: CASSLIPQGGEETQYF. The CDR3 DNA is TGCGCCAGCAGCTTGATCCCACAGGGGGGCGAGGAGACCCAGTACTTC.

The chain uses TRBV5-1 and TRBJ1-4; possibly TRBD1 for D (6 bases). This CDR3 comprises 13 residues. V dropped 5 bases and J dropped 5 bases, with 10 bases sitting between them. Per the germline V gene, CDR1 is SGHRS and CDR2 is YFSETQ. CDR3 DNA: TGCGCCAGCAGACAGGGTGGGAATGAAAAACTGTTTTTT. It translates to CASRQGGNEKLFF.

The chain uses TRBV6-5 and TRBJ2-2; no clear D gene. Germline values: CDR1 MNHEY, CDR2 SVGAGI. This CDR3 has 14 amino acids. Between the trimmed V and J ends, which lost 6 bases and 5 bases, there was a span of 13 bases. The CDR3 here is CASSRPSRTGELFF. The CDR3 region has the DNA TGTGCCAGCAGCAGACCTAGTAGAACCGGGGAGCTGTTTTTT.

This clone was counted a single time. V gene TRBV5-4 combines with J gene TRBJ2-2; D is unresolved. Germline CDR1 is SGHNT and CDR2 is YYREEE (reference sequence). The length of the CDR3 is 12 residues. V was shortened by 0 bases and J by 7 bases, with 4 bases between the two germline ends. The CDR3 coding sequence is TGTGCCAGCAGCTTGGTGGTCGGGGAGCTGTTTTTT. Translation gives CASSLVVGELFF.

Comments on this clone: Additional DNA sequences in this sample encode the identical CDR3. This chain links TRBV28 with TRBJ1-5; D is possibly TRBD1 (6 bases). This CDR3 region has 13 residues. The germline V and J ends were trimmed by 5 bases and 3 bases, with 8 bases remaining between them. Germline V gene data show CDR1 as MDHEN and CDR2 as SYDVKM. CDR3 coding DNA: TGTGCCAGCAGTCGGACAGTCAATCAGCCCCAGCATTTT. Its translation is CASSRTVNQPQHF.

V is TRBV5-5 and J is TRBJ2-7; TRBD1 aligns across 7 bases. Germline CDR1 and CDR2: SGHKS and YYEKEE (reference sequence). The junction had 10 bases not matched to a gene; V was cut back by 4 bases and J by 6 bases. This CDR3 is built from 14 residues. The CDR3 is CASSIVGGAGEQYF. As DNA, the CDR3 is TGTGCCAGCAGCATCGTAGGGGGCGCGGGCGAGCAGTACTTC.

Here the CDR3 reads CASSASDRAIQETQYF. The CDR3 nucleotides are TGTGCCAGCAGTGCGTCGGACAGGGCCATCCAAGAGACCCAGTACTTC. J is TRBJ2-5 and V is TRBV28; 8 nucleotides match TRBD1. The CDR3 covers 16 residues. The germline gives CDR1 MDHEN, CDR2 SYDVKM. The V segment lost 5 bases and the J segment 1 base; nucleotides outside the gene matches: 9.

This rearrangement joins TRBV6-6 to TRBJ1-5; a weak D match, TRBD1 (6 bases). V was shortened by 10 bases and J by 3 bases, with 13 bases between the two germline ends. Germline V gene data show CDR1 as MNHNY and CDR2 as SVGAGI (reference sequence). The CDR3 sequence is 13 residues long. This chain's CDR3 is CAISRDNNQPQHF. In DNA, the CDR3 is TGTGCCATCAGCCGGGACAACAATCAGCCCCAGCATTTT.

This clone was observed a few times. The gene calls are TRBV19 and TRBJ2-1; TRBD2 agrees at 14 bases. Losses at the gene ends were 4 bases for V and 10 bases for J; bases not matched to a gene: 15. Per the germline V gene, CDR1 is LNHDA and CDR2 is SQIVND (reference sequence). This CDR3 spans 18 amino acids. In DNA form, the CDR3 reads TGTGCCAGTAGTAGGGAACACGGGACTAGCGGGAGACCCTGGGAGCAGTTCTTC. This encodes CASSREHGTSGRPWEQFF. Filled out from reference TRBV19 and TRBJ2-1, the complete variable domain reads DGGITQSPKYLFRKEGQNVTLSCEQNLNHDAMYWYRQDPGQGLRLIYYSQIVNDFQKGDIAEGYSVSREKKESFPLTVTSAQKNPTAFYLCASSREHGTSGRPWEQFFGPGTRLTVL.

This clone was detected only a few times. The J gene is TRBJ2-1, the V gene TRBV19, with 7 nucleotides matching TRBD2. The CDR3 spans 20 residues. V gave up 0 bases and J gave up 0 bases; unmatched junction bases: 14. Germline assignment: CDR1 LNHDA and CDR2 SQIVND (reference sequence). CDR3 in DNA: TGTGCCAGTAGTATAGATGCTTTCCCTAGCGGAATACTCTCCTACAATGAGCAGTTCTTC. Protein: CASSIDAFPSGILSYNEQFF.

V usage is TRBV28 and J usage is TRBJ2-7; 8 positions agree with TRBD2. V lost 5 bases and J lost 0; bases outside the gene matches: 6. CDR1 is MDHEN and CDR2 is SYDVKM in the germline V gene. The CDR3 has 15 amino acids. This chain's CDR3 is CASSPHGGASYEQYF. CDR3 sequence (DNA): TGTGCCAGCAGTCCTCACGGGGGGGCCTCCTACGAGCAGTACTTC.